The 24 T cell receptor beta chains presented below share a single source sample, sequenced in a study of T-cell reconstitution after alpha-beta-depleted transplantation in children. Molecular barcoding with unique molecular identifiers was used for the TCRbeta library. TCRdb called the PCR reads again in MiXCR, with one record for every CDR3 protein. The sample holds about 1,000,000 distinct CDR3 sequences, around 30% seen once. Source: PBMCs, mostly from graft donor cells, taken 360 days after TCRalphabeta/CD19-depleted stem cell transplant. These receptors were collected from a boy under two years old who had a stem cell transplant for SCID, so the T cells may come from the graft donor.

The chain recombines TRBV19 with TRBJ2-2, with 13 bases that match TRBD2. This CDR3 spans 18 amino acids. V lost 7 bases and J lost 5; bases outside the gene matches: 13. From germline, CDR1 is LNHDA and CDR2 SQIVND (reference sequence). DNA of the CDR3: TGTGCCAGTACCCTATTACGAGGGACTAGCGGGGCAACCGGGGAGCTGTTTTTT. It is translated as CASTLLRGTSGATGELFF.

This chain joins TRBV6-2 or TRBV6-3 and TRBJ2-2; D is uncertain. CDR3 length: 17 amino acids. V was shortened by 3 bases and J by 5 bases, with 19 bases between the two germline ends. Germline assignment: CDR1 MNHEY and CDR2 SVGEGT. CDR3 sequence reads: CASSYRNLVGKTGELFF. CDR3 DNA: TGTGCCAGCAGTTATCGCAATTTGGTAGGGAAGACCGGGGAGCTGTTTTTT.

The rearrangement uses TRBV6-5 and TRBJ2-3; perhaps TRBD2 as D (5 bases). V was trimmed by 4 bases and J by 6 bases, leaving 17 bases between them. Germline CDR1 is MNHEY and CDR2 is SVGAGI. There are 15 residues in the CDR3. This CDR3 is CASSSSGNWVDTQYF. The CDR3 DNA is TGTGCCAGCAGTTCCTCGGGGAACTGGGTTGATACGCAGTATTTT.

The rearrangement joins TRBV28 to TRBJ2-1; 11 positions match TRBD2. CDR1 is MDHEN and CDR2 is SYDVKM in the germline V gene. V dropped 5 bases and J dropped 6; count of bases not matched to a gene: 12. The CDR3 loop spans 17 amino acids. DNA for the CDR3: TGTGCCAGCAGTGGCCCCTTAGCGGGGGGGCCCCCCAATGAGCAGTTCTTC. Protein sequence: CASSGPLAGGPPNEQFF.

The sample holds a few counts of this clonotype. V usage is TRBV7-9 and J usage is TRBJ1-5, with TRBD1 matching over 10 bases. Losses at the gene ends were 5 bases for V and 6 bases for J; bases not matched to a gene: 10. The CDR3 loop spans 16 amino acids. Germline V gene data show CDR1 as SEHNR and CDR2 as FQNEAQ (reference sequence). The CDR3: CASSPLSGQGSQPQHF. The DNA for the CDR3 is TGTGCCAGCAGCCCACTTTCGGGACAGGGGAGTCAGCCCCAGCATTTT.

This clonotype has a handful of counts. The genes are TRBV12-3 or TRBV12-4 and TRBJ2-7; no definite D call. The length of the CDR3 is 11 residues. The V and J ends lost 2 bases and 7 bases respectively, with 6 bases between them. The CDR3 DNA sequence: TGTGCCAGCAGTTTAAGACGGGAGCAGTACTTC. Amino acid sequence: CASSLRREQYF.

The chain is built from TRBV5-6 and TRBJ2-3; D remains ambiguous. V was cut by 1 base and J by 5 bases, with 11 bases left in between. This CDR3 spans 14 amino acids. Germline V CDR1 and CDR2: SGHDT, YYEEEE. The CDR3 spells CASSLRLDIDTQYF. The CDR3 DNA sequence: TGTGCCAGCAGCTTGAGGCTAGATATAGATACGCAGTATTTT.

This chain connects TRBV9 to TRBJ2-7; 8 bases are a match to TRBD1. Germline assignment: CDR1 SGDLS and CDR2 YYNGEE. V trimming: 3 bases; J trimming: 3 bases; junction bases outside the gene matches: 11. CDR3 size: 16 residues. CDR3 amino acids: CASSGMGAGGIYEQYF. CDR3 nucleotides: TGTGCCAGCAGCGGCATGGGGGCAGGGGGCATCTACGAGCAGTACTTC.

This clonotype was counted many times. The V gene is TRBV10-3, the J gene TRBJ2-3; 9 bases are shared with TRBD1. The CDR3 runs to 15 residues. The V and J ends lost 3 bases and 2 bases, in that order; junction bases with no gene match: 3. Germline CDR1 reads ENHRY; CDR2 reads SYGVKD. CDR3 sequence: CAISDTGGTTDTQYF. CDR3 nucleotides: TGTGCCATCAGTGATACAGGGGGCACCACAGATACGCAGTATTTT.

The sample holds one count of this clonotype. This chain connects TRBV20-1 to TRBJ2-3, with 8 bases lining up with TRBD2. In germline, CDR1 is DFQATT, CDR2 SNEGSKA (reference sequence). The CDR3 consists of 15 residues. The junction had 13 bases not matched to a gene; V was cut back by 6 bases and J by 5 bases. For the CDR3, the DNA is TGCAGTGCCGTCCTCCGGACTAGCCTGGTAGATACGCAGTATTTT. Translating it yields CSAVLRTSLVDTQYF.

This chain links TRBV20-1 with TRBJ2-3; D is perhaps TRBD2 (6 bases). V dropped 6 bases and J dropped 5 bases, with 9 bases sitting between them. Germline values: CDR1 DFQATT, CDR2 SNEGSKA (reference sequence). The CDR3 runs 11 residues. CDR3 in amino acids: CSALGGDTQYF. The DNA of the CDR3 is TGCAGTGCGTTGGGAGGAGATACGCAGTATTTT.

The rearrangement uses TRBV9 and TRBJ2-3, with no clear D. Germline CDR1 SGDLS, CDR2 YYNGEE. The CDR3 spans 17 residues. The V and J ends lost 0 bases and 0 bases respectively, with 14 bases between them. The CDR3 sequence is CASSVGLGPRSTDTQYF. The CDR3, as DNA: TGTGCCAGCAGCGTAGGATTGGGTCCCCGTAGCACAGATACGCAGTATTTT. Full variable domain (outside the CDR3, taken from reference TRBV9 and TRBJ2-3): DSGVTQTPKHLITATGQRVTLRCSPRSGDLSVYWYQQSLDQGLQFLIQYYNGEERAKGNILERFSAQQFPDLHSELNLSSLELGDSALYFCASSVGLGPRSTDTQYFGPGTRLTVL.

This clonotype was seen more than once but under ten times. J is TRBJ2-1 and V is TRBV3-1; D is possibly TRBD1 or TRBD2 (5 bases each). The germline V gene has CDR1 LGHDT and CDR2 YNNKEL (reference sequence). The CDR3 extends over 13 amino acids. Trimming removed 4 bases from V and 9 bases from J, with 13 bases in between. The CDR3 DNA reads as TGTGCCAGCAGCCTGGGGCGGGCGGGTGAGCAGTTCTTC. Translated, it gives CASSLGRAGEQFF.

This clonotype was picked up one time. The chain joins TRBV5-1 to TRBJ1-2; tentatively, D is TRBD1 (5 bases). The CDR3 is 14 residues long. V lost 2 bases and J 4 bases, leaving 12 bases between the germline ends. CDR1 and CDR2 from the germline V gene are SGHRS and YFSETQ. The CDR3 region has the DNA TGCGCCAGCAGCTTCGGGGGATCAGCCTATGGCTACACCTTC. It is translated as CASSFGGSAYGYTF.

This clonotype was seen many times. A junction end diverges from the germline sequence, so it may reflect a read error. The CDR3 region has the DNA TGTGCCAGCAGTTTAGCGCTCGCCTACGAGCAGTACTTC. Translation: CASSLALAYEQYF. The J gene is TRBJ2-7, the V gene TRBV5-1; D might be TRBD2 (5 bases). This CDR3 is 13 amino acids long. The germline CDR1 and CDR2 sequences are SGHRS and YFSETQ.

The chain uses TRBV4-2 and TRBJ2-3, with 12 bases fitting TRBD2. Germline trimming cut 4 bases from V and 0 bases from J; bases unmatched to any gene: 5. The CDR3 runs to 17 residues. Germline V CDR1 and CDR2: LGHNA, YNFKEQ. DNA for the CDR3: TGTGCCAGCAGCCGAGCTAGCGGGGGGGCTAGCACAGATACGCAGTATTTT. Translated, it gives CASSRASGGASTDTQYF.

This clonotype was counted only a few times. The chain carries TRBV11-2 and TRBJ1-6; D is undetermined. The V gene's germline CDR1 is SGHAT and CDR2 FQNNGV. V lost 5 bases to trimming and J lost 0 bases, with 14 bases between them. The CDR3 length is 17 residues. This chain's CDR3 is CASSPAGRSSYNSPLHF. CDR3 in DNA: TGTGCCAGCAGCCCAGCCGGACGGAGCTCCTATAATTCACCCCTCCACTTT. Together with reference TRBV11-2 and TRBJ1-6, the CDR3 gives the full variable domain: EAGVAQSPRYKIIEKRQSVAFWCNPISGHATLYWYQQILGQGPKLLIQFQNNGVVDDSQLPKDRFSAERLKGVDSTLKIQPAKLEDSAVYLCASSPAGRSSYNSPLHFGNGTRLTVT.

The rearrangement joins TRBV29-1 to TRBJ2-7, with 7 bases matching TRBD2. This CDR3 comprises 12 residues. Germline values: CDR1 SQVTM, CDR2 ANQGSEA. V dropped 2 bases and J dropped 5; count of bases not matched to a gene: 3. The CDR3 loop is CSVERGVDEQYF. The CDR3 region has the DNA TGCAGCGTTGAACGGGGGGTTGACGAGCAGTACTTC.

The chain carries TRBV6-1 and TRBJ2-1, with 9 bases aligning to TRBD1. The germline V gene has CDR1 MNHNS and CDR2 SASEGT. The CDR3 consists of 14 residues. V lost 6 bases and J lost 9; bases outside the gene matches: 9. The CDR3 is CASRAGTGTGEQFF. For the CDR3, the DNA is TGTGCCAGCAGAGCCGGGACAGGGACAGGTGAGCAGTTCTTC.

The chain uses TRBV4-3 and TRBJ1-1, with D maybe TRBD1 (5 bases). The V end was cut by 6 bases, the J end by 4 bases, with 18 bases between. Per the germline V gene, CDR1 is LGHNA and CDR2 is YSLEER. CDR3 length: 15 residues. CDR3 in amino acids: CASRVGVGGLTEAFF. As DNA, the CDR3 is TGCGCCAGCAGGGTCGGGGTGGGGGGTCTCACTGAAGCTTTCTTT.

In its sample, this clonotype was seen many times. The V call is TRBV2, the J call TRBJ2-7, with a weak D call TRBD1 (6 bases). Germline V gene lookup returns CDR1 SNHLY and CDR2 FYNNEI. V shed 7 bases and J shed 3 bases, with 19 bases lying between them. This CDR3 is 15 amino acids long. The CDR3: CASILRDTGIYEQYF. For the CDR3, the DNA is TGTGCCAGCATCCTCCGGGACACGGGCATCTACGAGCAGTACTTC. Full variable domain (remainder filled in from reference TRBV2 and TRBJ2-7): EPEVTQTPSHQVTQMGQEVILRCVPISNHLYFYWYRQILGQKVEFLVSFYNNEISEKSEIFDDQFSVERPDGSNFTLKIRSTKLEDSAMYFCASILRDTGIYEQYFGPGTRLTVT.

The genes are TRBV27 and TRBJ1-2; D is ambiguous. Germline V CDR1 and CDR2: MNHEY, SMNVEV (reference sequence). With 6 bases removed from V and 12 bases from J, the gap between germline ends came to 8 bases. The CDR3 length is 9 residues. The CDR3 is CASRVGNTF. DNA of the CDR3: TGTGCCAGCAGAGTAGGGAACACCTTC.

J is TRBJ2-1 and V is TRBV20-1; TRBD1 agrees at 9 bases. Germline V gene sequence: CDR1 DFQATT, CDR2 SNEGSKA (reference sequence). Trimming removed 0 bases from V and 7 bases from J; junction bases left unmatched: 10. The CDR3 loop spans 16 amino acids. CDR3 sequence reads: CSARDPGQGHLNEQFF. The CDR3 DNA follows: TGCAGTGCTAGAGACCCGGGACAGGGTCACCTGAATGAGCAGTTCTTC.

In DNA form, the CDR3 reads TGCAGTGCTAATGGCGGGGGTTTCCAAGAGACCCAGTACTTC. Protein: CSANGGGFQETQYF. The V and J genes are TRBV20-1 and TRBJ2-5; 7 nucleotides align to TRBD2. This CDR3 spans 14 amino acids. The germline V gene encodes CDR1 DFQATT and CDR2 SNEGSKA (reference sequence). V lost 4 bases and J lost 1; bases outside the gene matches: 6.